The clone carrying this T cell receptor beta chain has at least ten counts. This specimen comes from a study of T cells in Graves' hyperthyroidism and ophthalmopathy. Trimming took 6 bases from V and 0 from J, leaving 12 bases between them. Germline V gene sequence: CDR1 LGHDT, CDR2 YNNKEL (reference sequence). The CDR3 spans 14 residues. Researchers took RNA transcripts and amplified the TCR beta CDR3 regions from them. TCR CDR3 underwent first-round RT-PCR with the HTBI primer set. TCRdb independently ran MiXCR on the multiplex PCR reads; one entry per CDR3 protein. The profile shows more than 300,000 distinct CDR3 sequences, about 14% of them singletons.

This clonotype was sampled from a woman in her twenties or thirties with Graves' ophthalmopathy. The sequenced sample consisted of blood. The V gene is TRBV3-1, the J gene TRBJ2-7; D possibly corresponds to TRBD1 (6 bases). CDR3 in DNA: TGTGCCAGCAGGGATACAGGGAGCTCCTACGAGCAGTACTTC. Translating gives CASRDTGSSYEQYF.